These 20 T cell receptor beta chains were all obtained from the same sample, sequenced in a study of blood T cell repertoires in COVID-19. Produced via immunoSEQ multiplex PCR; TCRdb's table is partial and in-frame only. Seen here are 90,000 or so clones, around 90% observed once, and the top ten hold 15% to 20%. Sequenced sample: peripheral blood. Every receptor here comes from a woman aged 60-75 years with COVID-19, enrolled during active disease.

CDR3 nucleotide sequence: TGTGCCAGTAGTACGACCAGGGGAGGCACAGATACGCAGTATTTT. It codes for CASSTTRGGTDTQYF. This sequence joins TRBV19 and TRBJ2-3; D might be TRBD1 (6 bases). V lost 4 bases, J lost 1 base, and 12 bases lay in between. The CDR3 totals 15 residues. Germline loops: CDR1 LNHDA, CDR2 SQIVND (reference sequence).

This sequence joins TRBV30 and TRBJ1-4, with D maybe TRBD1 (5 bases). CDR3 length: 13 amino acids. V was trimmed by 8 bases and J by 5 bases, leaving 15 bases between them. Germline V gives CDR1 GTSNPN, CDR2 SVGIG (reference sequence). The CDR3 DNA is TGTGCCAGTCGACAGAGCGAGAATGAAAAACTGTTTTTT. Translation: CASRQSENEKLFF. Supplemented by reference TRBV30 and TRBJ1-4, the full variable domain reads SQTIHQWPATLVQPVGSPLSLECTVEGTSNPNLYWYRQAAGRGLQLLFYSVGIGQISSEVPQNLSASRPQDRQFILSSKKLLLSDSGFYLCASRQSENEKLFFGSGTQLSVL.

The genes are TRBV18 and TRBJ1-2; 9 bases agree with TRBD1. The CDR3 covers 13 residues. Germline CDR1 reads KGHSH; CDR2 reads LQKENI. V dropped 5 bases and J dropped 4; count of bases not matched to a gene: 2. The CDR3 protein is CASSGQGSYGYTF. The CDR3 DNA sequence: TGTGCCAGCTCAGGACAGGGGAGCTATGGCTACACCTTC.

The V call is TRBV27, the J call TRBJ1-3; D gene unclear. Trimming removed 4 bases from V and 3 bases from J, with 10 bases in between. CDR3 length: 14 amino acids. Germline V CDR1 and CDR2: MNHEY, SMNVEV (reference sequence). The CDR3 DNA follows: TGTGCCAGCAGTTCATCGGGAGTTGGAAACACCATATATTTT. It codes for CASSSSGVGNTIYF.

CDR3 sequence reads: CASSSPSGGTDTQYF. CDR3 nucleotide sequence: TGTGCCAGCAGCAGTCCTAGCGGGGGGACAGATACGCAGTATTTT. This sequence joins TRBV9 and TRBJ2-3; 11 bases map to TRBD2. V was clipped by 4 bases and J by 3 bases; unmatched bases: 4. This CDR3 region has 15 residues. CDR1 and CDR2 from the germline V gene are SGDLS and YYNGEE.

This chain joins TRBV5-1 and TRBJ2-1; 8 nucleotides match TRBD2. CDR1 is SGHRS, CDR2 YFSETQ, per germline. The CDR3 loop spans 16 amino acids. V was pared by 0 bases and J by 3 bases, with 5 bases of the junction left unmatched. As DNA, the CDR3 is TGCGCCAGCAGCTTGGAGGCGGGGGGCCTCTACAATGAGCAGTTCTTC. Its protein product is CASSLEAGGLYNEQFF.

This sequence joins TRBV19 and TRBJ2-7, with TRBD2 matching 8 bases. Losses at the gene ends were 3 bases for V and 2 bases for J; bases not matched to a gene: 6. This CDR3 has 15 amino acids. Per the germline V gene, CDR1 is LNHDA and CDR2 is SQIVND (reference sequence). CDR3 sequence: CASSIGAGGPYEQYF. DNA for the CDR3: TGTGCCAGTAGTATCGGGGCGGGGGGCCCCTACGAGCAGTACTTC.

Here the CDR3 DNA reads TGTGCCAGCAGATACAGGGAATCTGATGGCTACACCTTC. Translating it yields CASRYRESDGYTF. This sequence joins TRBV28 and TRBJ1-2; possible D gene TRBD1, 6 bases. Germline V gene lookup returns CDR1 MDHEN and CDR2 SYDVKM. The CDR3 loop spans 13 amino acids. Trimming cost V 6 bases and J 6 bases, with 14 bases left between them.

V gene TRBV18 combines with J gene TRBJ1-4, with 7 nucleotides matching TRBD1. V lost 2 bases and J lost 5; bases outside the gene matches: 2. Germline loops: CDR1 KGHSH, CDR2 LQKENI. This CDR3 is 14 amino acids long. This CDR3 reads CASSPARGNEKLFF. CDR3 nucleotide sequence: TGTGCCAGCTCACCAGCCAGGGGGAATGAAAAACTGTTTTTT.

J is TRBJ2-7 and V is TRBV28; 8 bases are a match to TRBD1. Germline assignment: CDR1 MDHEN and CDR2 SYDVKM. V trimming: 5 bases; J trimming: 9 bases; junction bases outside the gene matches: 12. CDR3 length equals 14 residues. CDR3 residues: CASSLPARGRGQYF. The CDR3 DNA is TGTGCCAGCAGTCTCCCGGCCAGGGGGCGCGGGCAGTACTTC.

The chain recombines TRBV7-8 with TRBJ1-3; D is perhaps TRBD1 (6 bases). CDR3 length: 16 residues. The V gene's germline CDR1 is SGHVS and CDR2 FQNEAQ. V shed 2 bases and J shed 2 bases, with 13 bases lying between them. The CDR3: CASSLTPTGPGNTIYF. CDR3 sequence (DNA): TGTGCCAGCAGCTTAACACCGACAGGCCCTGGAAACACCATATATTTT.

This clone was observed once. The chain is built from TRBV5-5 and TRBJ1-4; TRBD1 aligns across 10 bases. This CDR3 region has 15 residues. J gave up 7 bases and V 4 bases, and 7 bases lay outside the gene matches. From germline, CDR1 is SGHKS and CDR2 YYEKEE (reference sequence). CDR3 DNA sequence: TGTGCCAGCAGCCCAAAGACAGGGGGCGCTGAAAAACTGTTTTTT. This encodes CASSPKTGGAEKLFF.

V is TRBV5-1 and J is TRBJ2-2; D unclear. The CDR3 spans 14 residues. Trimming stripped 2 bases from V and 5 bases from J, with 10 bases between. Germline lookup yields CDR1 SGHRS and CDR2 YFSETQ. The CDR3 loop reads CASSFPGVTGELFF. The DNA of the CDR3 is TGCGCCAGCAGCTTTCCGGGTGTTACCGGGGAGCTGTTTTTT.

CDR3 DNA: TGTGCCAGCAGCCCAGGTAGCGGCCAAGAGACCCAGTACTTC. Translated: CASSPGSGQETQYF. The chain has TRBV7-3 and TRBJ2-5; D might be TRBD2 (6 bases). Germline V gene data show CDR1 as SGHTA and CDR2 as FQGTGA. V shed 5 bases and J shed 1 base, with 11 bases lying between them. The CDR3 length is 14 residues.

J is TRBJ1-2 and V is TRBV7-9, with TRBD1 identical over 7 bases. After removal of 5 bases from V and 0 bases from J, the junction contained 6 bases not matched to a gene. The CDR3 consists of 15 residues. Per the germline V gene, CDR1 is SEHNR and CDR2 is FQNEAQ (reference sequence). The CDR3 protein is CASSPQGPSNYGYTF. CDR3 coding DNA: TGTGCCAGCAGCCCACAGGGGCCCTCTAACTATGGCTACACCTTC.

The rearrangement links TRBV2 to TRBJ2-5; 8 nucleotides match TRBD2. The J segment lost 3 bases and the V segment lost 5 bases, leaving 2 bases of the junction unmatched. The CDR3 consists of 13 residues. Germline-derived CDR1 and CDR2 are SNHLY and FYNNEI. The CDR3 reads CASSFSGKETQYF. The CDR3 nucleotides are TGTGCCAGCAGTTTTAGCGGGAAAGAGACCCAGTACTTC.

The gene calls are TRBV10-3 and TRBJ2-3, with TRBD1 identical over 10 bases. The CDR3 covers 15 residues. Germline CDR1 and CDR2: ENHRY and SYGVKD. The trim removed 4 bases at V and 2 bases at J, leaving 3 bases unmatched. As DNA, the CDR3 is TGTGCCATCAGTGGGACAGGGGGTAACACAGATACGCAGTATTTT. Protein: CAISGTGGNTDTQYF.

The rearrangement joins TRBV10-3 to TRBJ2-2, with TRBD2 matching 12 bases. Looked up from germline, CDR1 is ENHRY and CDR2 is SYGVKD. The length of the CDR3 is 19 residues. Germline trimming cut 0 bases from V and 6 bases from J; bases unmatched to any gene: 11. The CDR3 spells CAISESLSLAGGPAGELFF. Written as DNA, the CDR3 is TGTGCCATCAGTGAGTCGTTGAGTCTAGCGGGGGGGCCCGCCGGGGAGCTGTTTTTT.

The chain carries TRBV24-1 and TRBJ2-7, with D possibly matching TRBD1 (6 bases). The V and J ends lost 5 bases and 1 base respectively, with 8 bases between them. The CDR3 extends over 13 amino acids. Germline lookup yields CDR1 KGHDR and CDR2 SFDVKD. CDR3 DNA: TGTGCCACCAGTGGGGGACATTCCTACGAGCAGTACTTC. It yields the protein CATSGGHSYEQYF.

V is TRBV18 and J is TRBJ2-6; 8 positions agree with TRBD1. J lost 2 bases, V lost 5 bases, and 2 bases had no gene match. The CDR3 loop spans 15 amino acids. Looked up from germline, CDR1 is KGHSH and CDR2 is LQKENI. CDR3 bases: TGTGCCAGCTCATCGACAGGGGCTGGGGCCAACGTCCTGACTTTC. It codes for CASSSTGAGANVLTF.